The rows below give T cell receptor beta chains drawn from one sample of a study of long-term antiretroviral therapy in people with HIV. Measured with immunoSEQ multiplex PCR; TCRdb has only the in-frame clones, and not every one. Of around 20,000 clones listed, 65% to 85% are singletons. This material consisted of unsorted PBMCs, taken 0.6 years after starting antiretroviral therapy. Every receptor here comes from a woman under 30 with HIV. Each CDR3 is given with its conserved first and last residue. The D gene is left open where the match is weak. Not every row has a clone size; where given, it reads once, few, many or a size class.

d_call j_call v_call cdr3_length clone_size cdr3_aa cdr3_nt
TRBD1 TRBJ2-7 TRBV11-3 15 NA CASSFGPGQGYEQYF TGTGCCAGCAGCTTTGGCCCGGGACAGGGCTACGAGCAGTACTTC
TRBD1 TRBJ2-7 TRBV4-1 15 few CASSWGQGGSYEQYF TGCGCCAGCAGCTGGGGACAGGGCGGGTCCTACGAGCAGTACTTC
NA TRBJ1-2 TRBV10-3 12 NA CAISARGAGYTF TGTGCCATCAGTGCCAGGGGAGCTGGCTACACCTTC
TRBD1 TRBJ2-5 TRBV29-1 13 NA CSATTGAGETQYF TGCAGCGCCACCACAGGGGCGGGAGAGACCCAGTACTTC
TRBD2 TRBJ2-1 TRBV7-6 14 NA CASSGTTGGGEQFF TGTGCCAGCAGCGGGACTACCGGGGGTGGTGAGCAGTTCTTC
NA TRBJ1-4 TRBV4-1 13 NA CASSQTRNEKLFF TGCGCCAGCAGCCAAACAAGGAATGAAAAACTGTTTTTT
NA TRBJ2-5 TRBV5-1 14 NA CASSAGQYGETQYF TGCGCCAGCAGCGCCGGACAGTATGGGGAGACCCAGTACTTC
NA TRBJ1-2 TRBV20-1 11 NA CSARRPDGYTF TGCAGTGCTAGAAGGCCTGATGGCTACACCTTC
NA TRBJ1-2 TRBV19 15 NA CASSISATHTYGYTF TGTGCCAGTAGTATATCCGCAACCCATACCTATGGCTACACCTTC
NA TRBJ2-7 TRBV28 15 once CASSRPGGRSYEQYF TGTGCCAGCAGTCGCCCCGGCGGGCGCTCCTACGAGCAGTACTTC
NA TRBJ1-6 TRBV4-3 16 NA CASSLLTGNYNSPLHF TGCGCCAGCAGCTTACTCACAGGGAACTATAATTCACCCCTCCACTTT
TRBD2 TRBJ2-5 TRBV6-6 13 NA CASTGLVRETQYF TGTGCCAGCACCGGACTAGTGAGAGAGACCCAGTACTTC
NA TRBJ2-1 TRBV11-1 17 NA CASSRRQGSHSYNEQFF TGTGCCAGCAGCCGGCGGCAGGGGAGCCACTCCTACAATGAGCAGTTCTTC
NA TRBJ2-6 TRBV6-4 17 NA CASSLGAGGSGANVLTF TGTGCCAGCAGTTTAGGGGCCGGAGGCTCTGGGGCCAACGTCCTGACTTTC
TRBD1 TRBJ1-2 TRBV30 13 NA CAWSLQGNGGYTF TGTGCCTGGAGCCTACAGGGGAATGGCGGCTACACCTTC
NA TRBJ1-6 TRBV5-5 15 NA CASSLESSYNSPLHF TGTGCCAGCAGCTTGGAGAGCTCCTATAATTCACCCCTCCACTTT
TRBD2 TRBJ2-3 TRBV30 15 NA CAWSALAASTDTQYF TGTGCCTGGAGTGCACTAGCGGCCAGCACAGATACGCAGTATTTT
NA TRBJ2-2 TRBV10-3 13 NA CAISAGGSGELFF TGTGCCATCAGTGCAGGGGGGTCCGGGGAGCTGTTTTTT
NA TRBJ2-1 TRBV6-6 10 NA CASQDSQQFF TGTGCCTCCCAGGACAGTCAGCAGTTCTTC
NA TRBJ1-1 TRBV4-2 15 once CASSENRVLGTEAFF TGTGCCAGCAGCGAGAACAGGGTCTTAGGCACTGAAGCTTTCTTT
TRBD2 TRBJ2-7 TRBV19 16 once CASSPSGSHPTYEQYF TGTGCCAGTAGCCCCAGCGGGAGCCACCCCACCTACGAGCAGTACTTC
NA TRBJ1-5 TRBV7-2 13 NA CASSLVGNQPQHF TGTGCCAGCAGCTTAGTAGGAAATCAGCCCCAGCATTTT
TRBD2 TRBJ2-7 TRBV27 15 few CASSWDSGTFREQYF TGTGCCAGCAGTTGGGATAGCGGGACCTTCCGTGAGCAGTACTTC
NA TRBJ1-2 TRBV7-9 16 NA CASSQQAGVDQYGYTF TGTGCCAGCAGCCAACAGGCTGGGGTAGATCAGTACGGCTACACCTTC
NA TRBJ2-3 TRBV6-5 13 NA CASSYSQTDTQYF TGTGCCAGCAGTTACTCCCAAACAGATACGCAGTATTTT
NA TRBJ1-4 TRBV2 14 NA CASSDSSVNEKLFF TGTGCCAGCAGCGACAGTTCGGTTAATGAAAAACTGTTTTTT
TRBD1 TRBJ1-5 TRBV7-2 15 NA CASSPGQGHNQPQHF TGTGCCAGCAGCCCGGGACAGGGCCACAATCAGCCCCAGCATTTT
NA TRBJ1-5 TRBV5-4 14 NA CASSFGTGQRPQHF TGTGCCAGCAGCTTTGGAACAGGCCAGCGGCCCCAGCATTTT
NA TRBJ1-2 TRBV10-3 14 NA CAIRPGPTVGGYTF TGTGCCATCAGACCCGGGCCGACGGTCGGTGGCTACACCTTC
NA TRBJ1-5 TRBV6-1 14 NA CASSEAGSNQPQHF TGTGCCAGCAGTGAAGCAGGGTCAAATCAGCCCCAGCATTTT
NA TRBJ1-1 TRBV6-6 12 medium-sized CASSGGGSEAFF TGTGCCAGCAGTGGCGGCGGGTCTGAAGCTTTCTTT
NA TRBJ2-1 TRBV7-9 13 medium-sized CASGLANYNEQFF TGTGCCAGCGGGCTAGCGAACTACAATGAGCAGTTCTTC
NA TRBJ2-3 TRBV28 14 NA CASSSGTSTDTQYF TGTGCCAGCAGTTCTGGGACTTCGACAGATACGCAGTATTTT
NA TRBJ1-2 TRBV19 13 NA CAGRDPANYGYTF TGTGCCGGCAGGGACCCAGCTAACTATGGCTACACCTTC
NA TRBJ2-1 TRBV7-9 13 NA CASSEGSANEQFF TGTGCCAGCAGCGAGGGTAGCGCCAATGAGCAGTTCTTC
NA TRBJ1-2 TRBV27 12 NA CASRPPLGGYTF TGTGCCAGCAGGCCCCCCCTGGGCGGCTACACCTTC
NA TRBJ2-3 TRBV19 13 NA CASSIDMEDTQYF TGTGCCAGTAGTATAGATATGGAGGATACGCAGTATTTT
NA TRBJ1-2 TRBV5-5 15 NA CASSFGNSVNYGYTF TGTGCCAGCAGCTTCGGTAACAGCGTTAACTATGGCTACACCTTC
NA TRBJ2-7 TRBV27 17 few CASSLLGVGAAVYEQYF TGTGCCAGCAGTTTATTGGGGGTGGGGGCGGCCGTCTACGAGCAGTACTTC
TRBD2 TRBJ2-5 TRBV30 14 NA CAWSRVAGEETQYF TGTGCCTGGAGTAGGGTAGCGGGGGAAGAGACCCAGTACTTC
NA TRBJ2-7 TRBV27 13 once CASSIRQGFEQYF TGTGCCAGCAGTATCCGCCAGGGGTTCGAGCAGTACTTC
NA TRBJ2-1 TRBV10-3 18 NA CAISAYLLAPSSYNEQFF TGTGCCATCAGTGCCTATCTCCTAGCGCCGAGCTCCTACAATGAGCAGTTCTTC
NA TRBJ2-2 TRBV19 15 NA CASSLYQDQHGELFF TGTGCCAGTAGTCTATACCAGGACCAGCACGGGGAGCTGTTTTTT
NA TRBJ1-2 TRBV11-2 13 NA CASSFAGNYGYTF TGTGCCAGCAGCTTCGCAGGAAACTATGGCTACACCTTC
TRBD1 TRBJ2-7 TRBV5-5 18 once CASSLTLASTGGTDEQYF TGTGCCAGCAGCCTGACCTTAGCCTCGACAGGGGGGACAGACGAGCAGTACTTC
TRBD2 TRBJ2-3 TRBV7-3 16 NA CASSLNLAGSTDTQYF TGTGCCAGCAGCTTAAACCTAGCGGGAAGCACAGATACGCAGTATTTT
TRBD1 TRBJ1-1 TRBV19 12 NA CASSGRGREAFF TGTGCCAGTAGTGGCAGGGGGCGTGAAGCTTTCTTT
NA TRBJ2-5 TRBV7-9 11 NA CASSNAETQYF TGTGCCAGCAGTAACGCGGAGACCCAGTACTTC
NA TRBJ1-2 TRBV7-8 12 NA CASSSTGWGYTF TGTGCCAGCAGTTCAACAGGGTGGGGCTACACCTTC
TRBD2 TRBJ2-5 TRBV27 16 NA CASSLAGTSGRETQYF TGTGCCAGCAGTTTGGCCGGGACTAGCGGCCGGGAGACCCAGTACTTC
TRBD1 TRBJ1-1 TRBV27 14 few CASKQGAQNTEAFF TGTGCCAGCAAACAGGGGGCGCAGAACACTGAAGCTTTCTTT
NA TRBJ1-1 TRBV10-3 14 NA CAISELISFSEAFF TGTGCCATCAGTGAGCTGATTTCGTTTTCTGAAGCTTTCTTT
NA TRBJ1-4 TRBV5-1 14 NA CASSFGEGGEKLFF TGCGCCAGCAGCTTTGGGGAAGGGGGAGAAAAACTGTTTTTT
NA TRBJ2-1 TRBV28 13 NA CASSSQGEREQFF TGTGCCAGCAGTTCCCAGGGAGAGCGAGAGCAGTTCTTC
NA TRBJ1-3 TRBV6-1 15 NA CASEVDSSSGNTIYF TGTGCCAGTGAGGTGGACTCGAGCTCTGGAAACACCATATATTTT